This T cell receptor (beta chain) was documented in a study of pediatric ulcerative colitis. Study-wide findings and caveats: Clonal expansions reduced rectal repertoire diversity in acute severe colitis. Repertoires came from total lymphocyte DNA, not specific subsets.

The survey-level immunoSEQ assay was used. This table comes from immunoSEQ multiplex PCR, and its TCRdb copy is limited to in-frame clones, with some not included. Of tens of thousands of clones in the sample, roughly four fifths were seen once. Germline V lookup: CDR1 MDHEN, CDR2 SYDVKM. V was cut by 5 bases and J by 3 bases, with 17 bases left in between. CDR3 size: 15 residues. Rectal tissue came from one to two pinch biopsies taken at colonoscopy. No immunosuppressive drugs were given to ulcerative colitis patients before diagnostic colonoscopy. This clone was seen only once. As yet, its antigen is unknown.

The sample comprised gut tissue. The receptor's source is a boy aged 5 to 17 with severe ulcerative colitis. The J gene is TRBJ2-7, the V gene TRBV28; D not certain. CDR3 region: CASSTTPKQNYEQYF. CDR3 nucleotides: TGTGCCAGCAGTACAACACCAAAACAAAACTACGAGCAGTACTTC. Looking up the rest from reference TRBV28 and TRBJ2-7 gives the full variable domain: DVKVTQSSRYLVKRTGEKVFLECVQDMDHENMFWYRQDPGLGLRLIYFSYDVKMKEKGDIPEGYSVSREKKERFSLILESASTNQTSMYLCASSTTPKQNYEQYFGPGTRLTVT.